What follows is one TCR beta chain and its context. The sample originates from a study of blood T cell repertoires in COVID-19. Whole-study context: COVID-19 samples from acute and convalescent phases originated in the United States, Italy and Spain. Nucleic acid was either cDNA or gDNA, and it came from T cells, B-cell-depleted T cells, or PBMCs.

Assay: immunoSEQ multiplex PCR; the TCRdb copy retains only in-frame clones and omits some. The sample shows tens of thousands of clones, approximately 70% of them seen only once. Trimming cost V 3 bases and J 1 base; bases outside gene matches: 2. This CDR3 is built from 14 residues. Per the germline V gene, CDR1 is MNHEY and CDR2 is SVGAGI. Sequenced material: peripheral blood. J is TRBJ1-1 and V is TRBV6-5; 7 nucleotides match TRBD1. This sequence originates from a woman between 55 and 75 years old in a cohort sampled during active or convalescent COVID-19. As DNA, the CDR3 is TGTGCCAGCAGTTATAACAGGGGGAACACTGAAGCTTTCTTT. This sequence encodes CASSYNRGNTEAFF.